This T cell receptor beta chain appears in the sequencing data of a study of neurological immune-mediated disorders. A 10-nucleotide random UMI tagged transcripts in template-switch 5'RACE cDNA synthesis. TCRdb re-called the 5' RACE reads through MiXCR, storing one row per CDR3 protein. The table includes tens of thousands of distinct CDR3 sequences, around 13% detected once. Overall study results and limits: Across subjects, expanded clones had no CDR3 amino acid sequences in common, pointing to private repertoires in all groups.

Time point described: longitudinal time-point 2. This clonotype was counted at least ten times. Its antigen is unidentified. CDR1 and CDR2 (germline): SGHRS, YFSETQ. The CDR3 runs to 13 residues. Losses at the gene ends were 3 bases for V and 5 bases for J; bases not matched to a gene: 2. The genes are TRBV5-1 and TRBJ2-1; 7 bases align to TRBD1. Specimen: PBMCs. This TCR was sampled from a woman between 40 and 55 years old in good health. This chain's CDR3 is CASSSGQNNEQFF. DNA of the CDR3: TGCGCCAGCAGCTCGGGACAGAACAATGAGCAGTTCTTC.